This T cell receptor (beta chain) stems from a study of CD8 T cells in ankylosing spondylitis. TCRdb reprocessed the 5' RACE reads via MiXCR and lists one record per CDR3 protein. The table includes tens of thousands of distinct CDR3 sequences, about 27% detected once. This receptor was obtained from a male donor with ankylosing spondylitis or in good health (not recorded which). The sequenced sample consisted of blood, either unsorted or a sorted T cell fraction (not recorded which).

CDR3 residues: CSVEDRGHGYTF. The CDR3 DNA is TGCAGCGTTGAGGACAGGGGACATGGCTACACCTTC. The chain links TRBV29-1 to TRBJ1-2, with 9 bases aligning to TRBD1. CDR1 is SQVTM, CDR2 ANQGSEA, per germline. J lost 6 bases, V lost 3 bases, and 2 bases had no gene match. The CDR3 is 12 amino acids. Complete variable domain (other parts from reference TRBV29-1 and TRBJ1-2): SAVISQKPSRDICQRGTSLTIQCQVDSQVTMMFWYRQQPGQSLTLIATANQGSEATYESGFVIDKFPISRPNLTFSTLTVSNMSPEDSSIYLCSVEDRGHGYTFGSGTRLTVV.